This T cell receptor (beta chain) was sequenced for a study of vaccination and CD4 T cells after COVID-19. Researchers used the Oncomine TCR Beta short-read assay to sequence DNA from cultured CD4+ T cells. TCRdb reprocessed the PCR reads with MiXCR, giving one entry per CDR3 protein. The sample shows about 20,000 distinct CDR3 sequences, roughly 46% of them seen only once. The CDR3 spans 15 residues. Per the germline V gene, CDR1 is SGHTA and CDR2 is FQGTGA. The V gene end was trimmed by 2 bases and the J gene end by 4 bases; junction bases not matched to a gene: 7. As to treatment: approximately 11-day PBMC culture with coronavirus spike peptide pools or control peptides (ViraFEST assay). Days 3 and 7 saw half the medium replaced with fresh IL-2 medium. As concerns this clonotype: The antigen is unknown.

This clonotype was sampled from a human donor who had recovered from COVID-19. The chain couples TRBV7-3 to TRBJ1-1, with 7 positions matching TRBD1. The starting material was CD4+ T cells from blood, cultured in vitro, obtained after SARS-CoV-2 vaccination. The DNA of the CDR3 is TGTGCCAGCAGCTTATCGACAGGGAGGTCCACTGAAGCTTTCTTT. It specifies CASSLSTGRSTEAFF.